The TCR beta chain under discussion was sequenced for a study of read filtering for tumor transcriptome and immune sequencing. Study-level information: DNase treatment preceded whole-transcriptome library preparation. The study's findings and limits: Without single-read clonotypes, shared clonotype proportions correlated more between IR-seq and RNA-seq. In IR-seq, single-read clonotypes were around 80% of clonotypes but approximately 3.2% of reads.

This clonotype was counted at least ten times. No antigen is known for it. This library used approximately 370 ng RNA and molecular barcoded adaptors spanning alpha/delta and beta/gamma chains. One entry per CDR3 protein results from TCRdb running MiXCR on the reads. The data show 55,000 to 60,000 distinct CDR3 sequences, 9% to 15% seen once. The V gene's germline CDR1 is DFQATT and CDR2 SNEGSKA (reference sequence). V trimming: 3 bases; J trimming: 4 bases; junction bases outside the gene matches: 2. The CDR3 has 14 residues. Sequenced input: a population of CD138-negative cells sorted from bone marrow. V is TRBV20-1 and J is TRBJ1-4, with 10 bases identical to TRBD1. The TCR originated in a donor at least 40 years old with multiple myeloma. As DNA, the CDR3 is TGCAGTGCTAGGGGACAGGGGTTTAATGAAAAACTGTTTTTT. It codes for CSARGQGFNEKLFF.